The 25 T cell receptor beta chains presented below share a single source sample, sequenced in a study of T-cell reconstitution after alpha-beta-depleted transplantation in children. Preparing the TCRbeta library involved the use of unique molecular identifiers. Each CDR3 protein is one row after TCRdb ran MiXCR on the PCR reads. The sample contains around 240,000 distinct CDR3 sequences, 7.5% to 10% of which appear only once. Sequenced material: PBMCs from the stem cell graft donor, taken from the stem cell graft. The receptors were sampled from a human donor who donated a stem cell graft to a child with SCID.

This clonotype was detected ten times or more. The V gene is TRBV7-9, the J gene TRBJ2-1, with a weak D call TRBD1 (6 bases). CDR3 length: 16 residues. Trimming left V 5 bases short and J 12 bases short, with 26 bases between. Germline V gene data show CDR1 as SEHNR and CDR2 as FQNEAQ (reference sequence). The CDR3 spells CASSAQGTVIPRTQFF. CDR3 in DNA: TGTGCCAGCAGCGCACAGGGAACGGTCATACCGCGCACGCAGTTCTTC.

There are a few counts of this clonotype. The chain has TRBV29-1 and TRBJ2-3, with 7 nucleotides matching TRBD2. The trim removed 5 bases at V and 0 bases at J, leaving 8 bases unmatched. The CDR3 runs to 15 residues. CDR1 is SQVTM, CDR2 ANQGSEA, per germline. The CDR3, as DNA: TGCAGCGTTCCTCCCTGGGGGGGAAGCACAGATACGCAGTATTTT. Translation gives CSVPPWGGSTDTQYF.

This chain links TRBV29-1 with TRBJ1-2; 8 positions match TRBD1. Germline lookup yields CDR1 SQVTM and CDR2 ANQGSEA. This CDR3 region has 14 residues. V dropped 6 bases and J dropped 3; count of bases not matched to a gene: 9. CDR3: CSVGIQGQDYGYTF. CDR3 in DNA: TGCAGCGTGGGAATACAGGGACAGGACTATGGCTACACCTTC.

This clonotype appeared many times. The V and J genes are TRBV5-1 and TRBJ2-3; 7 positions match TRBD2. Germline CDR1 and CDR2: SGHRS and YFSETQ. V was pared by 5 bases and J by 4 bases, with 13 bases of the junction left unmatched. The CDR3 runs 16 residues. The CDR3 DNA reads TGCGCCAGCAGACGGACCCGGGGAGGGATGGCAGATACGCAGTATTTT. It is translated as CASRRTRGGMADTQYF.

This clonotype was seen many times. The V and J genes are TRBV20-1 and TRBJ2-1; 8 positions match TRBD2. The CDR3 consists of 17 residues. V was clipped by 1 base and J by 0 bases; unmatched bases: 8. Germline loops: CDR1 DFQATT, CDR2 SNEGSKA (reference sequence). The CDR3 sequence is CSARVAGGTYSYNEQFF. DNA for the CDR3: TGCAGTGCTAGAGTGGCGGGGGGAACCTACTCCTACAATGAGCAGTTCTTC.

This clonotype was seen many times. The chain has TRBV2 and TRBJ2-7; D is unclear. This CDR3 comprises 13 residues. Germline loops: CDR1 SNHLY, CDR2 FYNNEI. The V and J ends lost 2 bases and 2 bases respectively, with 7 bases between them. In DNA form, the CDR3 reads TGTGCCAGCAGTGAACCGTCGACCTACGAGCAGTACTTC. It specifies CASSEPSTYEQYF.

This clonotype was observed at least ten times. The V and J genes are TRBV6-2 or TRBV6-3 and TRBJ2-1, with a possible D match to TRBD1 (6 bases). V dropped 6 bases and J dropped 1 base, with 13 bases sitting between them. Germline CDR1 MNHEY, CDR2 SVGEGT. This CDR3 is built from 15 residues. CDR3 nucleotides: TGTGCCAGCAGCTTCCTTGGACAGTCCTACAATGAGCAGTTCTTC. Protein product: CASSFLGQSYNEQFF.

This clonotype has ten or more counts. The CDR3 DNA reads TGTGCCAGCAGTCGGGGCATTAGGGCTGTCCCCTACGAGCAGTACTTC. Residues: CASSRGIRAVPYEQYF. This chain uses TRBV12-3 or TRBV12-4 with TRBJ2-7; D tentatively fits TRBD1 or TRBD2 (5 bases each). CDR3 length: 16 amino acids. Between the trimmed V and J ends, which lost 5 bases and 2 bases, there was a span of 19 bases.

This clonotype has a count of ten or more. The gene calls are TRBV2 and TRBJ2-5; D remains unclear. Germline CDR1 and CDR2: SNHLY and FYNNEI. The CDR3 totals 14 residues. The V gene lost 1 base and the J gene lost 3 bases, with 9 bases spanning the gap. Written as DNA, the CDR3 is TGTGCCAGCAGTGAAGGGTCAGGAGAAGAGACCCAGTACTTC. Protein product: CASSEGSGEETQYF.

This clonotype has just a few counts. CDR3 protein: CASSYSSRDRGGEQYF. CDR3 DNA: TGTGCCAGCAGTTACTCCTCGCGGGACAGGGGTGGCGAGCAGTACTTC. The chain employs TRBV6-5 and TRBJ2-7; 10 nucleotides line up with TRBD1. V gave up 0 bases and J gave up 6 bases; unmatched junction bases: 8. Germline V gene lookup returns CDR1 MNHEY and CDR2 SVGAGI. The CDR3 covers 16 residues.

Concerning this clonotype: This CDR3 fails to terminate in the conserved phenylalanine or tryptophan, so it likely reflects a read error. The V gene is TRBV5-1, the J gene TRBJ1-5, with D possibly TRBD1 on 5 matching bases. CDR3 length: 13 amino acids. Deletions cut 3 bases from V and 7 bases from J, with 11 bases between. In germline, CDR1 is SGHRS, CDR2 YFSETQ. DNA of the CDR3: TGCGCCAGCAGCTCCGGACGGGGCCAGCCCCAGCATATT. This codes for CASSSGRGQPQHI.

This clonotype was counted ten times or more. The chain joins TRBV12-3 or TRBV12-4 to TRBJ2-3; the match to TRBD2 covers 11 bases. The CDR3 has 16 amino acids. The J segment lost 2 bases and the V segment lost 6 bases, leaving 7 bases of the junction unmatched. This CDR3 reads CASSIGLAGFTDTQYF. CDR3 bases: TGTGCCAGCAGCATAGGACTAGCGGGTTTCACAGATACGCAGTATTTT.

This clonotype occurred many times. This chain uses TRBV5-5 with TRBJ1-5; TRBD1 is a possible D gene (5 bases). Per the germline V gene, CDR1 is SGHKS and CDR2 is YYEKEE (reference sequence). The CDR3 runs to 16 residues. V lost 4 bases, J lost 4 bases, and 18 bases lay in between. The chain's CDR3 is CASSPGTITENQPQHF. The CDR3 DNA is TGTGCCAGCAGCCCCGGGACCATTACGGAGAATCAGCCCCAGCATTTT.

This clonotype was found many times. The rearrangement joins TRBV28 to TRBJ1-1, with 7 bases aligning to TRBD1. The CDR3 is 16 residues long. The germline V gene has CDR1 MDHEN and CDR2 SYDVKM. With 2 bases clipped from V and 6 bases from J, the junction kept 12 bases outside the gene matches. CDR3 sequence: CASSLTGTANPAEAFF. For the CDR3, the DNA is TGTGCCAGCAGTTTAACAGGGACAGCCAACCCCGCTGAAGCTTTCTTT.

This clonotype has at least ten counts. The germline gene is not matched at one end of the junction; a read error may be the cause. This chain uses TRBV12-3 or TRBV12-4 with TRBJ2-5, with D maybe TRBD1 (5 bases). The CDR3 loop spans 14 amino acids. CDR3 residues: CASSSLSDIGPWDF. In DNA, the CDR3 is TGTGCCAGCAGTTCCTTATCGGACATTGGGCCCTGGGACTTC.

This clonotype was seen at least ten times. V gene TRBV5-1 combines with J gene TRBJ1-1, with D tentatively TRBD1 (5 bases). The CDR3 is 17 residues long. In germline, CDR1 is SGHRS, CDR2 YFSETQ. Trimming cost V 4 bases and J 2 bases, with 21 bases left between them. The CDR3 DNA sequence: TGCGCCAGCAGCGGGGGTTGGGGAGGTTTGGAAAACACTGAAGCTTTCTTT. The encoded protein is CASSGGWGGLENTEAFF.

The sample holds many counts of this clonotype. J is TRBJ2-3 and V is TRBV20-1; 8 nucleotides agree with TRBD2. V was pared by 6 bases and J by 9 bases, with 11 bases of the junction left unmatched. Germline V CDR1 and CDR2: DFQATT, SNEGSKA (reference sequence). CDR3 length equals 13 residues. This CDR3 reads CSATGGGTQTQYF. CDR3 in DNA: TGCAGTGCGACGGGGGGGGGAACCCAAACGCAGTATTTT.

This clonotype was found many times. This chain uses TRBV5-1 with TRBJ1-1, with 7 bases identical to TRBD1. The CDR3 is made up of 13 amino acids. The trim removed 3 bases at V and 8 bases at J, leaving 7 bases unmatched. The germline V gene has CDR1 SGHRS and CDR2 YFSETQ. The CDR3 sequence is CASSWPRGTEAFF. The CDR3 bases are TGCGCCAGCAGCTGGCCCAGGGGGACAGAAGCTTTCTTT.

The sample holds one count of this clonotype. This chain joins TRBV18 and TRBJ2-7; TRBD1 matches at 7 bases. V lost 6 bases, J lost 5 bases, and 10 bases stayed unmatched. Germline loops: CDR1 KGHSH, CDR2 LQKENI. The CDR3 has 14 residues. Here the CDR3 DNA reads TGTGCCAGCTCCCCTCGACAGGGTGGGGACGAGCAGTACTTC. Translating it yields CASSPRQGGDEQYF.

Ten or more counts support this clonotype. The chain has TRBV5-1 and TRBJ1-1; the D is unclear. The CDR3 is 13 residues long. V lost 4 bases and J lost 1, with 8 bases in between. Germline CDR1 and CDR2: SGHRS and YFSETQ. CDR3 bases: TGCGCCAGCAGCCCCCCCTCGAACACTGAAGCTTTCTTT. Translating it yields CASSPPSNTEAFF.

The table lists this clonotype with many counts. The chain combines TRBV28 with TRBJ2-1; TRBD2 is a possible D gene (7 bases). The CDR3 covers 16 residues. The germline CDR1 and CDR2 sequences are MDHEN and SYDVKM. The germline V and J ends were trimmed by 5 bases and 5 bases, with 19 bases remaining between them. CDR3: CASSPRKGRGHNEQFF. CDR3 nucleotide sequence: TGTGCCAGCAGTCCCCGGAAGGGGCGGGGGCACAATGAGCAGTTCTTC.

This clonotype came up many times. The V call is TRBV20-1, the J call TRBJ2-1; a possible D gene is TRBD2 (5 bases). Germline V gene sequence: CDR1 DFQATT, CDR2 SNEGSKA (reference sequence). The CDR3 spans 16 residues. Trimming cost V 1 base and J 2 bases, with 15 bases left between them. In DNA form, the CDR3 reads TGCAGTGCTAGAGTGCTTGGGAGCCCAGCCTACAATGAGCAGTTCTTC. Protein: CSARVLGSPAYNEQFF.

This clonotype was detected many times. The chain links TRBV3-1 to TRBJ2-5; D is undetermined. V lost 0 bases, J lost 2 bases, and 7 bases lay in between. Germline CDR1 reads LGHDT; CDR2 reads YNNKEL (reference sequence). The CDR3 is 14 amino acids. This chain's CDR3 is CASSQDHQQETQYF. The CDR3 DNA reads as TGTGCCAGCAGCCAAGATCACCAACAAGAGACCCAGTACTTC.

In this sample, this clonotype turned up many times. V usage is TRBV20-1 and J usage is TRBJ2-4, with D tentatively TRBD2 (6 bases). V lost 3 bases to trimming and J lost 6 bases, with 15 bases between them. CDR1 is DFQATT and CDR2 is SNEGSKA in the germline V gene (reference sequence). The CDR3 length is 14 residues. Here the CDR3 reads CSASWTIGGNIQYF. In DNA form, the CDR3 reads TGCAGTGCTAGTTGGACCATCGGGGGAAACATTCAGTACTTC.

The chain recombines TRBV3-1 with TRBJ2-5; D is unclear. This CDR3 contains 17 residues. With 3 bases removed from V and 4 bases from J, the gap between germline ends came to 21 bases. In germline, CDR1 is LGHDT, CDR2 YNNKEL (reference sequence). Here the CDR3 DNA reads TGTGCCAGCAGCCAGAAAACCCGGGTCCGGACGACAGAGACCCAGTACTTC. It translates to CASSQKTRVRTTETQYF.